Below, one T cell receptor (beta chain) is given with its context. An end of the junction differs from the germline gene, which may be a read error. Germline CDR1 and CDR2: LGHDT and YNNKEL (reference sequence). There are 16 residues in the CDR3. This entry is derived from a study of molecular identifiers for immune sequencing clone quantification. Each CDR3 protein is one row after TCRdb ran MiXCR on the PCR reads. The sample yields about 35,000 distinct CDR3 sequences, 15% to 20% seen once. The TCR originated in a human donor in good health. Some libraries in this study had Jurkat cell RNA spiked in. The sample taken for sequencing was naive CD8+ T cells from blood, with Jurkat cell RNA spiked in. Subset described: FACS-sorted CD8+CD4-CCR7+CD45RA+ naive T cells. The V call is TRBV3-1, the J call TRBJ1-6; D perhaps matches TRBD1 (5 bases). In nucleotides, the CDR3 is TGTGCCAGCAGCCAAGATCGAGTCGACAGCGATTCCCCCCTCCACTTT. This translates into CASSQDRVDSDSPLHF. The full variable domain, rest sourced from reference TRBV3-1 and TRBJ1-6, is DTAVSQTPKYLVTQMGNDKSIKCEQNLGHDTMYWYKQDSKKFLKIMFSYNNKELIINETVPNRFSPKSPDKAHLNLHINSLELGDSAVYFCASSQDRVDSDSPLHFGNGTRLTVT.